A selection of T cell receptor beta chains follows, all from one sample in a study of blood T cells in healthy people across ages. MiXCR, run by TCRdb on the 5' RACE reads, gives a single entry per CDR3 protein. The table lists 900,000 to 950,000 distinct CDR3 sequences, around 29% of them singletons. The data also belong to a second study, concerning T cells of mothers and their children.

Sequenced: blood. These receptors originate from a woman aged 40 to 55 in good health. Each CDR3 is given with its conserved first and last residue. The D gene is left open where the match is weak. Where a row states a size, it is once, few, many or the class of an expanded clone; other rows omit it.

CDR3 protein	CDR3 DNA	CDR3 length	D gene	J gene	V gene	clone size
CSARPGRGSSCEQYF	TGCAGTGCTAGACCCGGGCGGGGGAGCTCCTGCGAGCAGTACTTC	15	TRBD2	TRBJ2-7	TRBV20-1	.
CSARDLAPSGTYEQYF	TGCAGTGCTAGAGATTTGGCTCCTAGCGGGACTTACGAGCAGTACTTC	16	TRBD2	TRBJ2-7	TRBV20-1	many
CASSHGQLSYEQYF	TGTGCCAGCAGCCACGGACAGCTTTCCTACGAGCAGTACTTC	14	.	TRBJ2-7	TRBV14	.
CASSVSGGIYNEQFF	TGCGCCAGCAGCGTTAGCGGGGGAATCTACAATGAGCAGTTCTTC	15	TRBD2	TRBJ2-1	TRBV5-1	few
CASSLAGTGFNEKLFF	TGTGCCAGCAGTCTTGCCGGGACAGGGTTTAATGAAAAACTGTTTTTT	16	TRBD1	TRBJ1-4	TRBV27	.
CASSLGSGFSQKSSYEQYF	TGTGCCAGCAGCTTAGGGTCTGGTTTTTCCCAAAAGAGCTCCTACGAGCAGTACTTC	19	.	TRBJ2-7	TRBV7-8	.
CASSFADSLNQPQHF	TGTGCCAGCAGCTTTGCGGACAGCCTCAATCAGCCCCAGCATTTT	15	.	TRBJ1-5	TRBV7-9	many
CASHQWGSYNEQFF	TGTGCCAGCCACCAGTGGGGCTCCTACAATGAGCAGTTCTTC	14	.	TRBJ2-1	TRBV2	.
CATSRGYEQYF	TGTGCCACCTCGCGGGGTTACGAGCAGTACTTC	11	.	TRBJ2-7	TRBV24-1	many
CASIARPRSQYEQYF	TGCGCCAGCATCGCGAGGCCCCGATCCCAATACGAGCAGTACTTC	15	.	TRBJ2-7	TRBV4-1	.
CSALQGSAYNEQFF	TGCAGTGCGCTACAGGGGAGTGCCTACAATGAGCAGTTCTTC	14	TRBD1	TRBJ2-1	TRBV20-1	many
CASSQAAGDTYEQYF	TGTGCCAGCAGCCAAGCGGCGGGGGATACCTACGAGCAGTACTTC	15	TRBD2	TRBJ2-7	TRBV4-2	.
CASSLWVVAPDTQYF	TGTGCCAGCAGTCTCTGGGTAGTAGCCCCAGATACGCAGTATTTT	15	.	TRBJ2-3	TRBV28	.
CASSPGVGQGAYEQYF	TGCGCCAGCAGCCCCGGAGTGGGACAGGGGGCGTACGAGCAGTACTTC	16	TRBD1	TRBJ2-7	TRBV5-1	many
CASSLAVARTEQYF	TGTGCCAGCAGCTTAGCGGTCGCACGAACTGAGCAGTACTTC	14	.	TRBJ2-5	TRBV7-9	.
CASSLDSSGGADTQYF	TGTGCCAGCAGCTTAGATTCTAGCGGGGGTGCAGATACGCAGTATTTT	16	TRBD2	TRBJ2-3	TRBV7-2	.
CASSVVVSGPRNEQFF	TGTGCCAGCAGCGTAGTGGTTAGCGGGCCGAGAAATGAGCAGTTCTTC	16	TRBD2	TRBJ2-1	TRBV9	.
CASKFWWGGEDLSYEQYF	TGTGCCAGCAAATTTTGGTGGGGGGGCGAGGACCTCTCCTACGAGCAGTACTTC	18	.	TRBJ2-7	TRBV5-6	many
CASSSGTGGWEQYF	TGTGCCAGCTCATCTGGGACAGGGGGCTGGGAGCAGTACTTC	14	TRBD1	TRBJ2-4	TRBV18	few
CASSPSPQETQYF	TGCGCCAGCAGCCCTTCCCCCCAAGAGACCCAGTACTTC	13	.	TRBJ2-5	TRBV5-1	few
CASREGGGEQYF	TGTGCCAGCAGGGAGGGAGGGGGCGAGCAGTACTTC	12	.	TRBJ2-7	TRBV7-2	many
CASSTLGGVDTQYF	TGTGCCAGCAGCACGCTCGGGGGGGTTGATACGCAGTATTTT	14	TRBD2	TRBJ2-3	TRBV7-2	few
CASSVDVNTDTQYF	TGTGCCAGCAGCGTAGATGTCAACACAGATACGCAGTACTTC	14	.	TRBJ2-4	TRBV9	.
CSDATTRTSTDTQYF	TGCAGTGATGCGACCACACGAACTAGCACAGATACGCAGTATTTT	15	.	TRBJ2-3	TRBV20-1	many
CASSLGMTSGGDIQYF	TGCGCCAGCAGCCTGGGCATGACTAGCGGGGGGGACATTCAGTACTTC	16	TRBD2	TRBJ2-4	TRBV5-1	.
CASSLIGTSGGAGDTQYF	TGTGCCAGCAGCTTGATCGGGACTAGCGGGGGGGCCGGAGATACGCAGTATTTT	18	TRBD2	TRBJ2-3	TRBV7-8	.
CAISDTTRDEQFF	TGTGCCATCAGTGATACTACTAGGGATGAGCAGTTCTTC	13	.	TRBJ2-1	TRBV10-3	many
CASSPEAPAVIF	TGTGCCAGCAGCCCCGAAGCGCCCGCAGTTATCTTC	12	.	TRBJ2-1	TRBV7-9	.
CASGQGEDTQYF	TGCGCCAGCGGACAGGGGGAAGATACGCAGTATTTT	12	TRBD1	TRBJ2-3	TRBV5-1	.
CASSSFQGGTNTQYF	TGTGCCAGCAGCTCATTCCAGGGGGGGACTAATACGCAGTATTTT	15	.	TRBJ2-3	TRBV7-6	.
CASSLPLARSYSEQFF	TGCGCCAGCAGCTTGCCACTAGCTCGCTCCTACAGTGAGCAGTTCTTC	16	.	TRBJ2-1	TRBV5-1	.